The 24 T cell receptor beta chains below come from one sample, sequenced in a study of identical twins. TCRdb redid the calling of the 5' RACE reads with MiXCR, one entry per CDR3 protein. Seen here are 130,000 to 150,000 distinct CDR3 sequences, roughly 3.5% observed once, and the top ten hold around 8.1%. The sample was memory T cells sorted from blood. The receptors were sampled from a man between 18 and 29 years old in good health.

Ten or more counts support this clonotype. V usage is TRBV20-1 and J usage is TRBJ2-1; 8 positions match TRBD2. V lost 3 bases and J lost 5; bases outside the gene matches: 15. The CDR3 length is 17 residues. The germline gives CDR1 DFQATT, CDR2 SNEGSKA (reference sequence). The CDR3 loop reads CSASDGTRRNFDNEQFF. CDR3 nucleotide sequence: TGCAGTGCTAGCGACGGGACTAGAAGAAACTTCGACAATGAGCAGTTCTTC.

This clonotype showed up many times. J is TRBJ2-3 and V is TRBV6-1; D is possibly TRBD2 (7 bases). The CDR3 is 16 amino acids. Trimming shortened V by 7 bases and J by 0 bases, and 17 bases separated the two germline ends. CDR1 and CDR2 (germline): MNHNS, SASEGT. The CDR3 DNA sequence: TGTGCCAGCACCAAGGGGAGGGGGATAAGCACAGATACGCAGTATTTT. Its translation is CASTKGRGISTDTQYF.

This clonotype was recorded at least ten times. The CDR3 sequence is CASTFESNTGELFF. Here the CDR3 DNA reads TGTGCCAGCACCTTTGAATCAAACACCGGGGAGCTGTTTTTT. The genes are TRBV7-7 and TRBJ2-2; D uncertain. Germline V gene lookup returns CDR1 SSHAT and CDR2 FNYEAQ (reference sequence). Trimming left V 7 bases short and J 2 bases short, with 11 bases between. This CDR3 region has 14 residues.

This clonotype was counted ten times or more. This chain connects TRBV10-3 to TRBJ2-7; TRBD1 agrees at 10 bases. The CDR3 totals 17 residues. V trimming: 6 bases; J trimming: 5 bases; junction bases outside the gene matches: 16. Per germline, CDR1 ENHRY and CDR2 SYGVKD. The CDR3 region has the DNA TGTGCCATCAGGGGACGGACAGGGGGGCCAGGTGGGGACGAGCAGTACTTC. This gives the protein CAIRGRTGGPGGDEQYF.

This clonotype was counted ten times or more. This sequence joins TRBV20-1 and TRBJ2-6; D unresolved. From germline, CDR1 is DFQATT and CDR2 SNEGSKA (reference sequence). V was trimmed by 6 bases and J by 4 bases, leaving 16 bases between them. This CDR3 is built from 15 residues. The DNA of the CDR3 is TGCAGTGCCAACGGTCCGGGTACCGGGGCCAACGTCCTGACTTTC. This codes for CSANGPGTGANVLTF.

The table lists this clonotype with many counts. CDR3 amino acids: CASSQETQYF. In DNA form, the CDR3 reads TGTGCCAGCAGCCAAGAGACCCAGTACTTC. The chain is built from TRBV28 and TRBJ2-5; no firm D call. V was cut by 6 bases and J by 1 base, with 0 bases left in between. CDR3 length: 10 amino acids. Germline CDR1 and CDR2: MDHEN and SYDVKM. The full variable domain, with the rest looked up from reference TRBV28 and TRBJ2-5, is DVKVTQSSRYLVKRTGEKVFLECVQDMDHENMFWYRQDPGLGLRLIYFSYDVKMKEKGDIPEGYSVSREKKERFSLILESASTNQTSMYLCASSQETQYFGPGTRLLVL.

This clonotype occurred many times. The rearrangement joins TRBV28 to TRBJ2-7, with 9 nucleotides matching TRBD2. The CDR3 covers 15 residues. CDR1 and CDR2 (germline): MDHEN, SYDVKM. Unmatched junction bases numbered 9, after V lost 3 bases and J lost 6 bases. The CDR3 sequence is CASSFAIAGAVEQYF. CDR3 sequence (DNA): TGTGCCAGCAGTTTCGCTATAGCGGGGGCTGTCGAGCAGTACTTC.

This clonotype was seen many times. V is TRBV24-1 and J is TRBJ2-3, with D unresolved. This CDR3 region has 14 residues. The V gene's germline CDR1 is KGHDR and CDR2 SFDVKD. Trimming removed 9 bases from V and 2 bases from J, with 14 bases in between. This CDR3 reads CATEKAGDTDTQYF. For the CDR3, the DNA is TGTGCCACCGAGAAGGCAGGAGACACAGATACGCAGTATTTT.

This clonotype has a count of ten or more. The CDR3 nucleotides read TGTGCCAGCAGTGAATGGGGCAGCGCCGGGACCCAGTACTTC. Encoded protein: CASSEWGSAGTQYF. This chain connects TRBV25-1 to TRBJ2-5, with D perhaps TRBD1 (5 bases). CDR1 is MGHDK, CDR2 SYGVNS, per germline. This CDR3 spans 14 amino acids. V was shortened by 1 base and J by 7 bases, with 13 bases between the two germline ends.

This clonotype was picked up a small number of times. This chain connects TRBV29-1 to TRBJ1-1; no clear D. This CDR3 has 9 amino acids. V lost 0 bases and J 10 bases, leaving 3 bases between the germline ends. Germline lookup yields CDR1 SQVTM and CDR2 ANQGSEA. CDR3 region: CSVEEGAFF. The CDR3 region has the DNA TGCAGCGTTGAAGAGGGAGCTTTCTTT. The whole variable domain, remainder taken from reference TRBV29-1 and TRBJ1-1, is SAVISQKPSRDICQRGTSLTIQCQVDSQVTMMFWYRQQPGQSLTLIATANQGSEATYESGFVIDKFPISRPNLTFSTLTVSNMSPEDSSIYLCSVEEGAFFGQGTRLTVV.

This clonotype was detected many times. The J gene is TRBJ1-2, the V gene TRBV5-6, with D unresolved. V lost 4 bases and J lost 2, with 12 bases in between. Germline CDR1 and CDR2: SGHDT and YYEEEE. The CDR3 has 14 residues. This CDR3 is CASSSNRGNYGYTF. In DNA form, the CDR3 reads TGTGCCAGCAGCAGCAACCGGGGAAACTATGGCTACACCTTC.

This clonotype was detected ten times or more. The chain recombines TRBV5-8 with TRBJ2-5; 9 bases map to TRBD2. This CDR3 is built from 16 residues. The trim removed 4 bases at V and 5 bases at J, leaving 12 bases unmatched. Germline V gene data show CDR1 as SGHTS and CDR2 as YDEGEE. CDR3 sequence reads: CASSGSGGLAGETQYF. In DNA form, the CDR3 reads TGTGCCAGCAGCGGAAGTGGGGGACTAGCCGGCGAGACCCAGTACTTC. Based on the CDR3 plus reference TRBV5-8 and TRBJ2-5, the full variable domain is EAGVTQSPTHLIKTRGQQATLRCSPISGHTSVYWYQQALGLGLQFLLWYDEGEERNRGNFPPRFSGRQFPNYSSELNVNALELEDSALYLCASSGSGGLAGETQYFGPGTRLLVL.

This clonotype showed up many times. The rearrangement links TRBV7-9 to TRBJ1-1; no clear D. Deletions cut 6 bases from V and 0 bases from J, with 11 bases between. CDR1 is SEHNR, CDR2 FQNEAQ, per germline (reference sequence). This CDR3 contains 14 residues. This CDR3 reads CASRPEQLNTEAFF. The DNA for the CDR3 is TGTGCCAGCAGACCCGAACAGCTGAACACTGAAGCTTTCTTT.

This clonotype was seen ten or more times. This chain joins TRBV5-1 and TRBJ2-1, with a possible D match to TRBD2 (5 bases). The CDR3 has 15 amino acids. V lost 0 bases and J lost 7, with 14 bases in between. The germline V gene has CDR1 SGHRS and CDR2 YFSETQ. In DNA form, the CDR3 reads TGCGCCAGCAGCTTGGGTCAGCCGGGATCTAATGAGCAGTTCTTC. This sequence encodes CASSLGQPGSNEQFF.

The chain employs TRBV7-8 and TRBJ2-4, with 8 bases lining up with TRBD1. Germline V gene lookup returns CDR1 SGHVS and CDR2 FQNEAQ. The CDR3 covers 18 residues. Losses at the gene ends were 2 bases for V and 6 bases for J; bases not matched to a gene: 15. The CDR3 DNA reads TGTGCCAGCAGCTTATTCCCCCCGCGGCAGGGGGCAGGAAACATTCAGTACTTC. Its protein product is CASSLFPPRQGAGNIQYF. Looking up the rest from reference TRBV7-8 and TRBJ2-4 gives the full variable domain: GAGVSQSPRYKVAKRGQDVALRCDPISGHVSLFWYQQALGQGPEFLTYFQNEAQLDKSGLPSDRFFAERPEGSVSTLKIQRTQQEDSAVYLCASSLFPPRQGAGNIQYFGAGTRLSVL.

This clonotype has a handful of counts. CDR3 protein: CSASGGRWGADTQYF. The CDR3 nucleotides are TGCAGTGCATCGGGCGGGAGGTGGGGCGCAGATACGCAGTATTTT. The chain has TRBV20-1 and TRBJ2-3; 8 positions agree with TRBD2. Germline CDR1 DFQATT, CDR2 SNEGSKA (reference sequence). V gave up 6 bases and J gave up 4 bases; unmatched junction bases: 12. The CDR3 contains 15 residues.

This clonotype has ten or more counts. The rearrangement links TRBV6-4 to TRBJ1-2; D not certain. V was trimmed by 6 bases and J by 7 bases, leaving 15 bases between them. CDR3 size: 13 residues. The germline V gene has CDR1 MRHNA and CDR2 SNTAGT. CDR3 protein: CASRDGVEGGYTF. Here the CDR3 DNA reads TGTGCCAGCAGGGATGGTGTTGAGGGTGGCTACACCTTC.

This clonotype occurred many times. V usage is TRBV7-2 and J usage is TRBJ2-7; a possible D gene is TRBD1 (5 bases). The V end was cut by 3 bases, the J end by 4 bases, with 10 bases between. The CDR3 loop spans 13 amino acids. CDR1 SGHTA and CDR2 FQGNSA come from the germline V gene. The CDR3 spells CASSFTTGYEQYF. The CDR3 coding sequence is TGTGCCAGCAGCTTCACTACAGGATACGAGCAGTACTTC.

This clonotype was detected ten times or more. V gene TRBV6-5 combines with J gene TRBJ2-2; D is ambiguous. V lost 2 bases to trimming and J lost 7 bases, with 8 bases between them. The CDR3 totals 13 residues. Germline lookup yields CDR1 MNHEY and CDR2 SVGAGI. CDR3 nucleotide sequence: TGTGCCAGCAGTTACGTAGGGATCGGGGAGCTGTTTTTT. Protein: CASSYVGIGELFF.

This clonotype was counted only a few times. The rearrangement joins TRBV5-6 to TRBJ1-3, with D perhaps matching TRBD1 (5 bases). This CDR3 is 15 amino acids long. From germline, CDR1 is SGHDT and CDR2 YYEEEE. V shed 3 bases and J shed 0 bases, with 10 bases lying between them. CDR3 sequence: CASSSWGSSGNTIYF. The CDR3 coding sequence is TGTGCCAGCAGCTCCTGGGGGAGCTCTGGAAACACCATATATTTT.

This chain links TRBV2 with TRBJ2-5, with TRBD2 matching over 8 bases. CDR1 and CDR2 from the germline V gene are SNHLY and FYNNEI. This CDR3 comprises 16 residues. V shed 7 bases, J shed 4 bases, and the junction held 14 bases outside the gene matches. CDR3: CASKNGLGLERETQYF. CDR3 DNA sequence: TGTGCCAGCAAGAACGGATTGGGACTAGAAAGAGAGACCCAGTACTTC.

This clonotype showed up many times. The chain combines TRBV6-1 with TRBJ2-7; possibly TRBD1 or TRBD2 for D (6 bases each). The CDR3 is 16 amino acids. From germline, CDR1 is MNHNS and CDR2 SASEGT. The V gene lost 5 bases and the J gene lost 0 bases, with 17 bases spanning the gap. This CDR3 reads CASSPKGGQRSYEQYF. For the CDR3, the DNA is TGTGCCAGCAGTCCGAAGGGAGGACAGCGCTCCTACGAGCAGTACTTC.

This chain joins TRBV29-1 and TRBJ2-3, with 7 nucleotides matching TRBD2. The germline gives CDR1 SQVTM, CDR2 ANQGSEA. The CDR3 length is 11 residues. CDR3 DNA sequence: TGCAGTTGGGGGGGTACAGATACGCAGTATTTT. Protein sequence: CSWGGTDTQYF.

This clonotype was detected many times. The chain is built from TRBV5-1 and TRBJ2-1, with 7 bases lining up with TRBD2. The CDR3 consists of 16 residues. Losses at the gene ends were 3 bases for V and 0 bases for J; bases not matched to a gene: 6. Germline CDR1 SGHRS, CDR2 YFSETQ. CDR3 residues: CASSSQGGSSYNEQFF. The CDR3 DNA sequence: TGCGCCAGCAGCTCCCAGGGCGGGAGCTCCTACAATGAGCAGTTCTTC.